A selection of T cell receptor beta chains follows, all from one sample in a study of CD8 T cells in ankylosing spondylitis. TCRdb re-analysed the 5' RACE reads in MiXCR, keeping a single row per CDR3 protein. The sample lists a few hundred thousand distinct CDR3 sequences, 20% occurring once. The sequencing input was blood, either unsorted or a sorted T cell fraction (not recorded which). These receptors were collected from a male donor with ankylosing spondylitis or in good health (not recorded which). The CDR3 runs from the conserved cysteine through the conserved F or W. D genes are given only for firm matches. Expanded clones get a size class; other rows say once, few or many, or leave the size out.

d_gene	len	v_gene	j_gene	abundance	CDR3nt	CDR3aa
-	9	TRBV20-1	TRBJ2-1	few	TGCAGTGCTAGGATTGAGCAGTTCTTC	CSARIEQFF
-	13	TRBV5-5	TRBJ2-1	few	TGTGCCAGCAGACAGTGGCCGACGGGGGAGCAGTTCTTC	CASRQWPTGEQFF
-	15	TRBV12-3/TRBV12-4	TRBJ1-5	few	TGTGCCAGCAGTTTAGCGCTGGAGGGTGGGCAGCCCCAGCATTTT	CASSLALEGGQPQHF
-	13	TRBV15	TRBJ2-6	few	TGTGCCACCTCCGGTGAGAAGCTCAACGTCCTGACTTTC	CATSGEKLNVLTF
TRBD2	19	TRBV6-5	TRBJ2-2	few	TGTGCCAGCAGTTACTCTGCGGGGGGAGCAGCGTTTGGCACCGGGGAGCTGTTTTTT	CASSYSAGGAAFGTGELFF
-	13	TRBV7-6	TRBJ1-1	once	TGTGCCAGCAGCTCCACATCCCGGACTGAAGCTTTCTTT	CASSSTSRTEAFF
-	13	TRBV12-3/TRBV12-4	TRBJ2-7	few	TGTGCCAGCAGACCCAGGTCCGCCTACGAGCAGTACTTC	CASRPRSAYEQYF
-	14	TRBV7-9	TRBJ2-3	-	TGTGCCAGCAGCCCTCCGGACCCTTCAGATACGCAGTATTTT	CASSPPDPSDTQYF
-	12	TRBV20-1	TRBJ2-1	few	TGCAGTGCTAGAGGCAGTTACAATGAGCAGTTCTTC	CSARGSYNEQFF
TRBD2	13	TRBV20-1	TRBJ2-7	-	TGCAGTGCTAGAGCGCTAGCGGTATACGAGCAGTACTTC	CSARALAVYEQYF
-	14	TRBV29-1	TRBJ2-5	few	TGCAGCGTTGAAGAGCCCCAACCGGTGGGGACCCAGTACTTC	CSVEEPQPVGTQYF
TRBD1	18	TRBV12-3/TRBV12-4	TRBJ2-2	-	TGTGCCAGCAGCAACCAGGGGACAGGGGGCCGTTTCACCGGGGAGCTGTTTTTT	CASSNQGTGGRFTGELFF
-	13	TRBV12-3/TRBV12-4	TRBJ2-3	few	TGTGCCAGCAGGGCCCCTAGCACAGATACGCAGTATTTT	CASRAPSTDTQYF
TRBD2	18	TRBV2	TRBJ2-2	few	TGTGCCAGCAGTGAGGGAGGACTAGCGGGTATGAACACCGGGGAGCTGTTTTTT	CASSEGGLAGMNTGELFF
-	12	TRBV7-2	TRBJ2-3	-	TGTGCCAGCAGCCCCACCATGGGTACGCAGTATTTT	CASSPTMGTQYF
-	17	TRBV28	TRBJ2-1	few	TGTGCCAGCAGTCCTACGGTAGACCAATCCTTCTACAATGAGCAGTTCTTC	CASSPTVDQSFYNEQFF